The rows below give T cell receptor beta chains drawn from one sample of a study of blood T cells in healthy people across ages. TCRdb used MiXCR to reprocess the 5' RACE reads, holding one entry per CDR3 protein. The sample has about 640,000 distinct CDR3 sequences, 45% to 65% seen once; the top ten hold 30% to 45%. Sequences were obtained from blood. These receptors came from a man aged 55 to 70 in good health. Each CDR3 is given with its conserved first and last residue. D genes are given only for firm matches. Clone size is shown for a subset of rows, as once, few, many or a class of expanded clone.

>TRBJ2-3|TRBV20-1|NA|11|TRBD2
CAGGGTDTQYF
TGTGCCGGGGGGGGGACAGATACGCAGTATTTT
>TRBJ2-2|TRBV24-1|NA|11|NA
CATSDTGELFF
TGTGCCACCAGTGACACCGGGGAGCTGTTTTTT
>TRBJ1-2|TRBV12-3/TRBV12-4|NA|12|NA
CASSLEQRGYTF
TGTGCCAGCAGTTTAGAACAGCGGGGCTACACCTTC
>TRBJ2-3|TRBV12-3/TRBV12-4|NA|13|NA
CATSTVDGDTQYF
TGTGCCACCTCCACGGTGGACGGAGATACGCAGTATTTT
>TRBJ2-1|TRBV25-1|few|15|TRBD2
CASSGLAGGRDEQFF
TGTGCCAGCAGTGGACTAGCGGGGGGGCGGGATGAGCAGTTCTTC
>TRBJ2-3|TRBV20-1|NA|13|NA
CSAQGLGTDTQYF
TGCAGTGCCCAGGGGCTGGGCACAGATACGCAGTATTTT
>TRBJ2-7|TRBV2|NA|12|NA
CASSVRGYEQYF
TGTGCCAGCAGTGTACGTGGCTACGAGCAGTACTTC
>TRBJ2-7|TRBV6-6|NA|14|NA
CASSFSGFSGEQYF
TGTGCCAGCAGTTTCTCGGGATTTTCGGGCGAGCAGTACTTC
>TRBJ2-1|TRBV5-6|NA|17|TRBD2
CASAWLRTSGGYNEQFF
TGTGCCAGCGCCTGGTTACGGACTAGCGGGGGTTACAATGAGCAGTTCTTC
>TRBJ2-1|TRBV29-1|NA|13|TRBD2
CSVRRGGASEQFF
TGCAGCGTTCGGCGGGGGGGGGCCTCGGAGCAGTTCTTC
>TRBJ2-1|TRBV25-1|NA|15|TRBD2
CASSEVLAGYNEQFF
TGTGCCAGCAGTGAGGTACTAGCGGGTTACAATGAGCAGTTCTTC
>TRBJ2-3|TRBV12-3/TRBV12-4|NA|12|TRBD1
CASGGRGDTQYF
TGTGCCTCAGGGGGCAGGGGGGATACGCAGTATTTT
>TRBJ1-4|TRBV4-1|NA|16|TRBD1
CASSQADRAVNEKLFF
TGCGCCAGCAGCCAAGCAGACAGGGCTGTTAATGAAAAACTGTTTTTT
>TRBJ2-4|TRBV3-1|few|17|NA
CASSQGGTSRAKNIQYF
TGTGCCAGCAGCCAAGGAGGGACTTCCAGAGCCAAAAACATTCAGTACTTC
>TRBJ2-5|TRBV6-5|few|15|NA
CASSYSGGPGETQYF
TGTGCCAGCAGTTACTCGGGCGGGCCCGGAGAGACCCAGTACTTC
>TRBJ2-7|TRBV20-1|NA|14|TRBD2
CSARVEREIREQYF
TGCAGTGCTAGAGTAGAGCGGGAGATCCGCGAGCAGTACTTC
>TRBJ2-5|TRBV6-1|NA|17|TRBD2
CASSTTGLAGGPETQYF
TGTGCCAGCAGTACGACGGGACTAGCGGGGGGGCCAGAGACCCAGTACTTC
>TRBJ1-1|TRBV6-6|NA|17|NA
CASSYSFRDPMNTEAFF
TGTGCCAGCAGTTACTCTTTCAGGGACCCTATGAACACTGAAGCTTTCTTT
>TRBJ2-7|TRBV5-1|NA|13|NA
CASGASSYNEQYF
TGCGCCAGCGGGGCGAGCTCCTACAATGAGCAGTACTTC
>TRBJ1-3|TRBV5-4|NA|15|NA
CASSSGIFSGNTIYF
TGTGCCAGCAGCTCAGGGATCTTCTCTGGAAACACCATATATTTT